This T cell receptor beta chain was obtained from a study of brain T cells in children with intractable seizures. Germline-derived CDR1 and CDR2 are ENHRY and SYGVKD. This CDR3 region has 15 residues. The ends were cut back, 4 bases at V and 2 bases at J, with 11 bases in the middle. This clone was counted once. Generated by immunoSEQ multiplex PCR, the TCRdb table keeps only in-frame clones and is missing some. The sample consists of roughly 120,000 clones, 90% to 95% of them appearing once. Sequenced here: peripheral blood, sampled at surgery. The clonotype originates from a boy less than two years old with hemimegalencephaly and intractable seizures. This rearrangement joins TRBV10-3 to TRBJ2-2, with D possibly matching TRBD1 (5 bases). The chain's CDR3 is CAISVRGTNTGELFF. CDR3 DNA sequence: TGTGCCATCAGTGTTAGGGGAACCAACACCGGGGAGCTGTTTTTT.